One sample yielded the 5 T cell receptor beta chains listed below, sequenced in a study of T cell responses to AZD1222 COVID-19 vaccine. Profiling relied on immunoSEQ multiplex PCR, and the TCRdb table lists in-frame clones only, not all of them. Of tens of thousands of clones in the sample, about nine tenths are singletons; the top ten hold about 3%. The specimen comprised peripheral blood, sampled 28 days after the second AZD1222 dose. The source of these receptors is an adult who received the AZD1222 COVID-19 vaccine.

This chain connects TRBV3-1 (or the pseudogene TRBV3-2) to TRBJ1-2; tentative D call: TRBD1 (5 bases). Per germline, CDR1 LGHDT and CDR2 YNNKEL (reference sequence). The CDR3 sequence is 16 residues long. The germline V and J ends were trimmed by 0 bases and 7 bases, with 18 bases remaining between them. CDR3 in DNA: TGTGCCAGCAGCCAAGATAGTATAGGGGCTGTCGGTGGCTACACCTTC. Its protein product is CASSQDSIGAVGGYTF.

The chain links TRBV19 to TRBJ2-2, with a possible D match to TRBD2 (5 bases). Germline V CDR1 and CDR2: LNHDA, SQIVND (reference sequence). V lost 5 bases and J 1 base, leaving 17 bases between the germline ends. This CDR3 has 17 residues. CDR3: CASSSTTGGGNTGELFF. As DNA, the CDR3 is TGTGCCAGTAGTTCAACTACGGGCGGAGGGAACACCGGGGAGCTGTTTTTT.

The table lists this clone with a count of one. The sample contains more than one DNA sequence encoding this CDR3. The rearrangement uses TRBV5-1 and TRBJ1-5; 10 bases map to TRBD1. The germline CDR1 and CDR2 sequences are SGHRS and YFSETQ. The CDR3 is 15 residues long. J gave up 5 bases and V 4 bases, and 6 bases lay outside the gene matches. CDR3 sequence reads: CASSLGGTGDQPQHF. The CDR3 nucleotides read TGCGCCAGCAGCCTTGGCGGGACAGGGGATCAGCCCCAGCATTTT.

The rearrangement joins TRBV24-1 to TRBJ2-2; no clear D gene. Trimming took off 4 bases at V and 2 bases at J, with 10 bases between the two ends. Germline values: CDR1 KGHDR, CDR2 SFDVKD. The CDR3 covers 15 residues. In DNA, the CDR3 is TGTGCCACCAGTGACCCCTACATAAACACCGGGGAGCTGTTTTTT. As protein: CATSDPYINTGELFF.

This rearrangement joins TRBV11-3 to TRBJ2-1; D call uncertain. CDR1 and CDR2 (germline): SGHNT, YENEEA. This CDR3 spans 15 amino acids. Trimming left V 5 bases short and J 0 bases short, with 11 bases between. The CDR3, as DNA: TGTGCCAGCAGCCCGAGGACGAGCTCCTACAATGAGCAGTTCTTC. Its protein product is CASSPRTSSYNEQFF.